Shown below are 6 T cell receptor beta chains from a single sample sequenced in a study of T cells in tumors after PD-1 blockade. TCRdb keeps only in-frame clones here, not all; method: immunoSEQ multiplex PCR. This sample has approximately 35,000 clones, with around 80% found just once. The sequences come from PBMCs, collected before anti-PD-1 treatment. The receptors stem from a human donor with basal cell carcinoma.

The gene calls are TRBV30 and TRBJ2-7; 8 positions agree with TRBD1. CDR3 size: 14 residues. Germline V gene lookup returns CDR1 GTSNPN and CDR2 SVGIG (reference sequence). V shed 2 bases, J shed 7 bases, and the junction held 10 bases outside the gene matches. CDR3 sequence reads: CAWSHTTGGREQYF. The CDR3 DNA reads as TGTGCCTGGAGTCATACTACAGGGGGGCGTGAGCAGTACTTC.

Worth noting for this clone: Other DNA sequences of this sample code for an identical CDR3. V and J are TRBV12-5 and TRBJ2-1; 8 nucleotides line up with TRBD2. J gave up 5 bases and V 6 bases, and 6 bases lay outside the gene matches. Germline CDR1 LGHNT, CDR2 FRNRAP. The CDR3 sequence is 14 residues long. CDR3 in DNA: TGTGCTAGTGGGCGGGCGGGGGGAGACAATGAGCAGTTCTTC. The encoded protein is CASGRAGGDNEQFF.

CDR3 protein: CASSELQASSYEQYF. The CDR3 nucleotides read TGTGCCAGCAGTGAACTACAGGCGAGCTCCTACGAGCAGTACTTC. J is TRBJ2-7 and V is TRBV2, with TRBD1 as a possible D gene (5 bases). This CDR3 comprises 15 residues. In germline, CDR1 is SNHLY, CDR2 FYNNEI. Trimming cost V 2 bases and J 0 bases, with 11 bases left between them.

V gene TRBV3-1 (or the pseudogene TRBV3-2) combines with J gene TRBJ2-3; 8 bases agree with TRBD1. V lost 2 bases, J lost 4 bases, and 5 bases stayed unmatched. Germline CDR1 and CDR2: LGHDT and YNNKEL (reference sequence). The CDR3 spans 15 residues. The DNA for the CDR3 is TGTGCCAGCAGCCAAAGGACAGGGTCGGCAGATACGCAGTATTTT. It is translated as CASSQRTGSADTQYF.

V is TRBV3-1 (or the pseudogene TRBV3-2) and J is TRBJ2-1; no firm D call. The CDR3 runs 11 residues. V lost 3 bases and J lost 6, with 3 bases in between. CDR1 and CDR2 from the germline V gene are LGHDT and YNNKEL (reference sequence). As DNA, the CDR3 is TGTGCCAGCAGCCATCTCAATGAGCAGTTCTTC. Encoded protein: CASSHLNEQFF.

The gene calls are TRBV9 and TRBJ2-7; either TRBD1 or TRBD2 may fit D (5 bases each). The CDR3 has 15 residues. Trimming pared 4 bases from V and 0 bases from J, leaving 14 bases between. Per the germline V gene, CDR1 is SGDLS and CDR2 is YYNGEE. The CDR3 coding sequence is TGTGCCAGCAGCCTCGGGACGGTCAGCTCCTACGAGCAGTACTTC. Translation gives CASSLGTVSSYEQYF.